This record concerns one T cell receptor beta chain sequence. Its antigen remains unidentified. No qualities accompany the bases; no much larger clone lies one base away. The source of the sample is a study of shared clonotypes between healthy human individuals (dated by TCRdb to between 2020 and 2021). Describing the broader study: The cohort included three men and a couple of women between 18 and 49 years of age. For each donor, CD4 naive and CD4 memory were each given three plates, CD8 naive was given two plates, and CD8 memory was given one plate. To estimate repertoire size and how much clonotype sharing occurs between individuals, the study deeply sequenced the blood TCR repertoires of five healthy adults. To increase sequencing depth and limit assay-specific biases, TCR repertoire library preparation and sequencing were carried out by different laboratories using diverse techniques. Between about 0.85 and 8.9 billion PBMCs per donor were obtained by leukapheresis. Results and caveats for the whole study, not just this receptor: Clonotypes shared by all four sorted-subset donors showed higher generation probabilities than non-shared clonotypes. Only blood was sampled, and tissue TCR repertoires likely differ from those in blood. Incomplete sequencing was indicated by rarefaction of sorted-subset datasets, despite the large sequencing depth. Based on pairwise subsampling, the degree of clonotype sharing among donors was expected to be affected by sequencing depth. Because the study included a small number of donors, the genetic and exposure-history diversity represented was limited. Sharing across four donors was observed for 5% to 6.5% of naive CD4, over 3% of naive CD8, about 2.5% of memory CD4, and approximately 0.41% of memory CD8 clonotypes. Larger estimated clonotype richness was generally found for naive subsets than for memory subsets.

The CDR1 and CDR2 encoded by the germline V gene are SGHTA and FQGNSA. Cut back by 4 bases and 9 bases, the V and J ends lie 14 bases apart. Inclusive of the bounding cysteine and phenylalanine, the CDR3 is 13 residues long. Of the read, only the CDR3 DNA is kept; its 39 bases are in frame from base 1. Donors were healthy HIV-negative adults with no recently reported acute infections or vaccinations. All donors were Caucasian adults living in Nashville, Tennessee, USA. CD4+ T cells were enriched by magnetic negative selection, after which naive cells were positively selected on CD45RA and the negative fraction was taken as the memory subset. Blood was collected by leukapheresis, and PBMCs were isolated by Ficoll-Histopaque density gradient centrifugation and then cryopreserved in liquid nitrogen vapor phase. Analytical flow cytometry was used to check the purity and quantity of each magnetically sorted T cell population. Genomic DNA was isolated from each sorted fraction and quantified by UV absorbance on a Nanodrop 2000c.

Using the deep immunoSEQ assay, multiplex PCR amplified TCR CDR3 regions from genomic DNA. Genomic DNA extracted from each cell subset was distributed evenly over all wells of several immunoSEQ 96-well plates, and each plate served as one replicate. For sorted subsets, roughly 190 ng of genomic DNA, equivalent to 25,000 to 35,000 T cell genomes, went into each replicate PCR. Purified libraries were measured with a Qubit 3.0 fluorometer, size-checked on a Bioanalyzer 2100, and measured again with the KAPA Library Quantification kit. Each immunoSEQ 96-well plate was sequenced on its own single-read 150-cycle Illumina NextSeq 550 flow cell. Per the original workflow: Because the immunoSEQ output included only junctional sequences and no quality scores, the filtering could not be the same as the filtering used for full-length reads. To assign V/J genes and CDR3, sequences were annotated using PyIR, a Python wrapper for IgBLAST v1.9, with IMGT germline references. Reads with weak V/J assignments (E-value above 1e-6), missing CDR3, stop codons, out-of-frame junctions, or ambiguous translated residues were removed. V3J clonotypes were defined by identical inferred V gene, J gene, and CDR3 amino acid sequence. The percentage overlap between two repertoires was calculated by dividing the number of shared unique clonotypes by the size of the smaller repertoire. Three approaches were used to assess repertoire richness: RTK rarefaction, the Chao1 estimator, and Recon v2.1 estimates of unobserved clonotypes. For all TCRbeta clonotypes obtained by the gDNA method from four donors, generation probabilities were computed with OLGA. What TCRdb holds here is the immuneACCESS table cut down to in-frame rearrangements. Part of the clones is not present; checked against another copy, under half of the missing clones reflect an unresolved V gene, and the others are unexplained. That table gives V, J and clone size, and the DNA gave D and trimming. The sample table records a few million clones; 85% to 95% of these occur just once. The top ten clonotypes cover around 0.15% of the sample.

This clonotype was sampled from a man aged 18-30 years in good health. The V and J segments used are TRBV7-2 and TRBJ2-3; matching of 5 bases hints at TRBD2 as the D gene. Sequencing input: naive CD4+ T cells sorted from blood. Reading the label with the study, this specimen's cell subset or site is: CD45RA+ positively selected. CDR3 reads: CASSSGFGNTQYF. The DNA sequence is TGTGCCAGCAGCTCCGGTTTCGGGAACACGCAGTATTTT.